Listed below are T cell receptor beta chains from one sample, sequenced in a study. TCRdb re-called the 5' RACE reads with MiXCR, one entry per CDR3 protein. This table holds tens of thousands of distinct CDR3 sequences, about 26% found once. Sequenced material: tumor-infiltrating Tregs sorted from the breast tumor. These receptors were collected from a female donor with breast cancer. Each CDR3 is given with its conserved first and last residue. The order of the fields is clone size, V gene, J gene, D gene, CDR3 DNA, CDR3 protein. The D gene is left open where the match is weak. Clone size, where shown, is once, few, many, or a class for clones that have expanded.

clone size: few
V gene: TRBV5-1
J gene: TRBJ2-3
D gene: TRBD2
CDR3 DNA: TGCGCCAGCAGCTTGCGGGGACTACCCACAGATACGCAGTATTTT
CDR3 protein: CASSLRGLPTDTQYF

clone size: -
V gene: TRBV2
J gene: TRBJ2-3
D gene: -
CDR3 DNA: TGTGCCAGCAGTGAACAGTCCACAGATACGCAGTATTTT
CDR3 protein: CASSEQSTDTQYF

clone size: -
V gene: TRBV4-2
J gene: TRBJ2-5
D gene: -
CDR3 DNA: TGTGCCAGCAGCCAAGGGTGGCGGGAACCAACCCAGTACTTC
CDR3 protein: CASSQGWREPTQYF

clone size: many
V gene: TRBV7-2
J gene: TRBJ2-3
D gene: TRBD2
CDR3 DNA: TGTGCCAGCAGCTCGACTAGCGGGGTTACAGATACGCAGTATTTT
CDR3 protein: CASSSTSGVTDTQYF

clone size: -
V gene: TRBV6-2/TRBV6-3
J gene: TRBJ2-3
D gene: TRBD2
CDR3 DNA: TGTGCCAGCAGTCACAGGACTAGCGGAATGCCAGATACGCAGTATTTT
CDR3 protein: CASSHRTSGMPDTQYF

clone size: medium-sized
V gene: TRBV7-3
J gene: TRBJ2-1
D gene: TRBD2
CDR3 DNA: TGTGCCAGCAGTAAGACTAGCGGGGGCAATGAGCAGTTCTTC
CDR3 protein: CASSKTSGGNEQFF

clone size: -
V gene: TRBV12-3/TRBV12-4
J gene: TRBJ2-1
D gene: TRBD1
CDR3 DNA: TGTGCCAGCAGCCGCCGGGACAGGGACGAGCAGTTCTTC
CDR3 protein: CASSRRDRDEQFF

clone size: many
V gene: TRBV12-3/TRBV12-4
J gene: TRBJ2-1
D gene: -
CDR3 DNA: TGTGCCAGCAGTTTTGGCGGGCCCGTCCACAATGAGCAGTTCTTC
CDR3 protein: CASSFGGPVHNEQFF

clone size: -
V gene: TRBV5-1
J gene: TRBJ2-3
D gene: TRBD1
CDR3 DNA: TGCGCCAGCAGAGCGACAGGGACAAGAACAGATACGCAGTATTTT
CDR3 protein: CASRATGTRTDTQYF

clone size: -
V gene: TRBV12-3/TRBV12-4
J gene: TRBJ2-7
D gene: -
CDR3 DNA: TGTGCCAGCAGTTTACGTAGGAGCTCCTACGAGCAGTACTTC
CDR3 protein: CASSLRRSSYEQYF

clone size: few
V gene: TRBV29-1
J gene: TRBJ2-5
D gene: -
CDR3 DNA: TGCAGCGTTGCCAGGTTTGAGACCCAGTACTTC
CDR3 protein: CSVARFETQYF

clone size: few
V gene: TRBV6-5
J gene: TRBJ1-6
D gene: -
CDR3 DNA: TGTGCCAGCAAAGAAGGGGCGTATAATTCACCCCTCCACTTT
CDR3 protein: CASKEGAYNSPLHF

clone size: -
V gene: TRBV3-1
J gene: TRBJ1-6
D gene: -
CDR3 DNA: TGTGCCAGCAGCCCAGGATTGGAGTATTCACCCCTCCACTTT
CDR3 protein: CASSPGLEYSPLHF

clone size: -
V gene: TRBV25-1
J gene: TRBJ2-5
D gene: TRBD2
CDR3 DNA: TGTGCCAGCGAGCGAGGGGAGGGAGAGACCCAGTACTTC
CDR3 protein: CASERGEGETQYF

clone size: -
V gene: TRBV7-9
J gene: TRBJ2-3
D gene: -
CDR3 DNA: TGTGCCATTTCTCCAGAGGAGAATACGCAGTATTTT
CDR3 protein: CAISPEENTQYF

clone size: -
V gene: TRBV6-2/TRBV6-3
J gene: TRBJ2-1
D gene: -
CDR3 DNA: TGTGCCAGTGCTTCTAGTAGGAGTGACAATGAGCAGTTCTTC
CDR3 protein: CASASSRSDNEQFF

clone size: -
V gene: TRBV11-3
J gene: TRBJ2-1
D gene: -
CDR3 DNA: TGTGCCAGCAGCCGAAGCCGAGCCCACAATGAGCAGTTCTTC
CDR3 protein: CASSRSRAHNEQFF

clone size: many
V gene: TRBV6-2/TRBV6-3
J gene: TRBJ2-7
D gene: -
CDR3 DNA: TGTGCCAGCAGCCACTCCTACGAGCAGTACTTC
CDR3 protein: CASSHSYEQYF

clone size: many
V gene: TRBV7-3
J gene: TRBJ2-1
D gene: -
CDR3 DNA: TGTGCCAGCAGCTCCATGGCCAATGAGCAGTTCTTC
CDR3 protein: CASSSMANEQFF

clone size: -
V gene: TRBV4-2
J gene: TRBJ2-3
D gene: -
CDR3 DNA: TGTGCCAGCAGCCAAGATGCCCCGGGGGACACAGATACGCAGTATTTT
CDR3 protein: CASSQDAPGDTDTQYF

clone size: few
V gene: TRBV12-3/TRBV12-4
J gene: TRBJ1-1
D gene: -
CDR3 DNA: TGTGCCAGCAGCCGAGGACGGGATCCGGCTTTCTTT
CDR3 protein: CASSRGRDPAFF

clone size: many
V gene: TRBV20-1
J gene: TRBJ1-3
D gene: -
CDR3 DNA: TGCAGTGCTAGGGGCGACGTTGGAAACACCATATATTTT
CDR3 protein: CSARGDVGNTIYF

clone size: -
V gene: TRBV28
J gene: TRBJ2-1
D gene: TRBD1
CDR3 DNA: TGTGCCAGCAGCCGCCCGTCGACAGGGGACAATGAGCAGTTCTTC
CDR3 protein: CASSRPSTGDNEQFF

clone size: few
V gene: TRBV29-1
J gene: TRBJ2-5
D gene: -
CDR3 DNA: TGCAGCGTTTCCAGGAGGGGAGAGACCCAGTACTTC
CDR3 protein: CSVSRRGETQYF

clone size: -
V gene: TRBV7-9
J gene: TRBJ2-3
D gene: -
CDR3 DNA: TGTGCCAGCAGCCGTGGAGATTCTAGCACAGATACGCAGTATTTT
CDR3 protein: CASSRGDSSTDTQYF

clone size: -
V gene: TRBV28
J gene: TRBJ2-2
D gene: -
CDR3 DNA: TGTACCAGCAGCAAGGGACAGAACACCGGGGAGCTGTTTTTT
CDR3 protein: CTSSKGQNTGELFF

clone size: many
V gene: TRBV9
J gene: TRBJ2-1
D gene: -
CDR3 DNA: TGTGCCAGCAGCGTAATGGAAAGGGGGTACGGTGAGCAGTTCTTC
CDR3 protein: CASSVMERGYGEQFF

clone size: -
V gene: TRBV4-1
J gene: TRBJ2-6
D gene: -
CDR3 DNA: TGCGCCAGCAGCCAAGAAGGAGGTTACAAACACATCTCTGGGGCCAACGTCCCGACTTTC
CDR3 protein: CASSQEGGYKHISGANVPTF

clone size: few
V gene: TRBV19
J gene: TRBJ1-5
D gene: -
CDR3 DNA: TGTGCCAGTAGTACAACTAATTATCAGCCCCAGCATTTT
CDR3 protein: CASSTTNYQPQHF

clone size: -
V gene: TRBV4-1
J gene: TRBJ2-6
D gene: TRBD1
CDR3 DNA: TGCGCCAGCAGCCAAGATCGTATCGGACAGGGTATCTCTGGGGACAACGTCCTGACTTTC
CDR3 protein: CASSQDRIGQGISGDNVLTF